The entry that follows covers one TCR beta chain sequence. Authors' analysis steps: Amplification with reference gene primers provided the estimates of nucleated cell counts. Repertoires were generated with immunoSEQ multiplex PCR, while TCRdb's copy carries only in-frame clones and drops some. V, J and clone size are those of that table, while D and trimming were read from the DNA. The sample contains over 85,000 clones, about 87% of which appear only once. The sample comes from a study of blood T cell repertoires in COVID-19. Across the whole study: There were acute and convalescent COVID-19 samples, and they came from the United States, Italy and Spain. Nucleic acid was either cDNA or gDNA, and it came from T cells, B-cell-depleted T cells, or PBMCs.

CDR1 and CDR2 (germline): SGHKS, YYEKEE (reference sequence). The CDR3 spans 16 residues. The V gene end was trimmed by 4 bases and the J gene end by 5 bases; junction bases not matched to a gene: 10. The clonotype comes from a human donor with acute or convalescent COVID-19. The donor label of this sample is uncertain. Sequencing was performed on peripheral blood. This chain uses TRBV5-5 with TRBJ2-1; 9 bases align to TRBD2. As DNA, the CDR3 is TGTGCCAGCAGCCCCGGTGTAGCGGGGGCCAACAATGAGCAGTTCTTC. It codes for CASSPGVAGANNEQFF.